A single sample gave rise to the 30 T cell receptor beta chains below, sequenced in a study of OX40 agonist ivuxolimab in advanced cancers. Sequencing used immunoSEQ multiplex PCR; TCRdb keeps in-frame clones, though not all of them. The repertoire holds fewer than 90,000 clones, with around 87% as singletons. The sequences come from CD4+ or CD8+ T cells sorted from blood, collected in a trial of the OX40 agonist ivuxolimab. These receptors were collected from an adult with an advanced solid tumor such as melanoma, head and neck, liver or kidney cancer.

This clone was recorded only once. The chain joins TRBV7-9 to TRBJ1-2, with TRBD1 as a possible D gene (6 bases). V was cut by 0 bases and J by 5 bases, with 10 bases left in between. Germline V lookup: CDR1 SEHNR, CDR2 FQNEAQ (reference sequence). There are 14 residues in the CDR3. The DNA of the CDR3 is TGTGCCAGCAGCTTAGCCGCGGGGGCTTATGGCTACACCTTC. It encodes CASSLAAGAYGYTF.

The chain employs TRBV12-5 and TRBJ1-4, with unresolved D. CDR1 LGHNT and CDR2 FRNRAP come from the germline V gene. V lost 5 bases, J lost 0 bases, and 7 bases lay in between. This CDR3 is 14 amino acids long. The CDR3 region is CASGAGATNEKLFF. CDR3 nucleotides: TGTGCTAGTGGTGCCGGGGCAACTAATGAAAAACTGTTTTTT.

The chain combines TRBV6-5 with TRBJ2-3; 10 bases fit TRBD2. V was pared by 5 bases and J by 0 bases, with 2 bases of the junction left unmatched. CDR1 and CDR2 (germline): MNHEY, SVGAGI. The CDR3 covers 15 residues. This CDR3 is CASSGLAVSTDTQYF. DNA for the CDR3: TGTGCCAGCAGTGGACTAGCGGTTAGCACAGATACGCAGTATTTT.

V usage is TRBV6-5 and J usage is TRBJ1-5; the match to TRBD1 covers 7 bases. Trimming at V came to 2 bases and at J to 7 bases, leaving 5 bases not matched to a gene. The CDR3 consists of 14 residues. CDR1 and CDR2 (germline): MNHEY, SVGAGI. CDR3 in DNA: TGTGCCAGCAGTTACGGCAGGGGGGGCCAGCCCCAGCATTTT. Translation gives CASSYGRGGQPQHF.

V and J are TRBV28 and TRBJ1-3, with TRBD1 matching over 8 bases. The J segment lost 0 bases and the V segment lost 2 bases, leaving 3 bases of the junction unmatched. The CDR3 is 16 amino acids. Germline CDR1 and CDR2: MDHEN and SYDVKM. The CDR3 nucleotides are TGTGCCAGCAGTTTAGCCGGGACAGGCTCTGGAAACACCATATATTTT. Translation: CASSLAGTGSGNTIYF.

V gene TRBV7-2 combines with J gene TRBJ2-2; a possible D gene is TRBD1 (5 bases). The CDR3 totals 13 residues. The germline V gene has CDR1 SGHTA and CDR2 FQGNSA. Trimming cost V 5 bases and J 6 bases, with 10 bases left between them. The CDR3 spells CASSQRQSGELFF. CDR3 DNA sequence: TGTGCCAGCAGCCAGAGACAGTCCGGGGAGCTGTTTTTT.

The CDR3 sequence: CASSPTGATNEKLFF. DNA for the CDR3: TGTGCCAGCAGCCCCACAGGGGCAACTAATGAAAAACTGTTTTTT. The chain combines TRBV28 with TRBJ1-4; 7 nucleotides align to TRBD1. Germline CDR1 and CDR2: MDHEN and SYDVKM. The J segment lost 0 bases and the V segment lost 6 bases, leaving 4 bases of the junction unmatched. The CDR3 runs 15 residues.

In its sample, this clone was seen once. The gene calls are TRBV7-2 and TRBJ1-1; possibly TRBD1 for D (5 bases). The CDR3 extends over 15 amino acids. V lost 1 base and J lost 0, with 9 bases in between. The germline V gene encodes CDR1 SGHTA and CDR2 FQGNSA. In DNA form, the CDR3 reads TGTGCCAGCAGCTTAGGCGGGGGTTTGAACACTGAAGCTTTCTTT. Translation: CASSLGGGLNTEAFF.

The chain recombines TRBV5-1 with TRBJ1-6; the D gene is possibly TRBD1 (6 bases). Germline V lookup: CDR1 SGHRS, CDR2 YFSETQ. V was cut by 2 bases and J by 6 bases, with 12 bases left in between. The CDR3 has 15 amino acids. The CDR3 coding sequence is TGCGCCAGCAGCTTTTGGACAGTGGGTAATTCACCCCTCCACTTT. Amino acid sequence: CASSFWTVGNSPLHF.

CDR3 protein: CASSQDLQGYGYTF. As DNA, the CDR3 is TGTGCCAGCAGCCAAGATCTTCAGGGCTATGGCTACACCTTC. V gene TRBV4-2 combines with J gene TRBJ1-2; possible D gene TRBD1, 5 bases. Looked up from germline, CDR1 is LGHNA and CDR2 is YNFKEQ. V shed 0 bases and J shed 4 bases, with 9 bases lying between them. This CDR3 comprises 14 residues.

This chain uses TRBV6-6 with TRBJ1-1; TRBD1 agrees at 7 bases. This CDR3 spans 13 amino acids. In germline, CDR1 is MNHNY, CDR2 SVGAGI (reference sequence). The ends lost 6 bases at V and 4 bases at J; junction bases unmatched: 5. The CDR3 coding sequence is TGTGCCAGCAGCTACGACAGGGTCACTGAAGCTTTCTTT. Amino acids: CASSYDRVTEAFF.

The J gene is TRBJ2-3, the V gene TRBV6-4, with D possibly TRBD1 on 7 matching bases. CDR1 is MRHNA, CDR2 SNTAGT, per germline. Deletions cut 4 bases from V and 0 bases from J, with 11 bases between. The length of the CDR3 is 15 residues. The CDR3 bases are TGTGCCAGCAGTGCACAGGGGACTAGCACAGATACGCAGTATTTT. Its translation: CASSAQGTSTDTQYF.

The genes are TRBV5-1 and TRBJ1-6; 11 nucleotides align to TRBD1. The V segment lost 2 bases and the J segment 6 bases; nucleotides outside the gene matches: 4. CDR1 and CDR2 (germline): SGHRS, YFSETQ. The CDR3 is 16 residues long. CDR3 sequence (DNA): TGCGCCAGCAGCTTAGGGACAGGGGGGGCTAATTCACCCCTCCACTTT. Amino acids: CASSLGTGGANSPLHF. The whole variable domain, remainder taken from reference TRBV5-1 and TRBJ1-6, is KAGVTQTPRYLIKTRGQQVTLSCSPISGHRSVSWYQQTPGQGLQFLFEYFSETQRNKGNFPGRFSGRQFSNSRSEMNVSTLELGDSALYLCASSLGTGGANSPLHFGNGTRLTVT.

V gene TRBV6-6 combines with J gene TRBJ2-3; 7 bases line up with TRBD2. This CDR3 is 12 amino acids long. Trimming cost V 7 bases and J 6 bases; bases outside gene matches: 4. Germline-derived CDR1 and CDR2 are MNHNY and SVGAGI (reference sequence). The CDR3 coding sequence is TGTGCCAGCACCGGGGGGTCCGATACGCAGTATTTT. Residues: CASTGGSDTQYF.

This sequence joins TRBV4-1 and TRBJ2-5, with D maybe TRBD2 (5 bases). Germline CDR1 is MGHRA and CDR2 is YSYEKL. Trimming stripped 0 bases from V and 11 bases from J, with 13 bases between. The CDR3 loop spans 13 amino acids. The CDR3: CASSQDSGREQYF. The CDR3 bases are TGCGCCAGCAGCCAAGATTCGGGAAGAGAGCAGTACTTC.

The V and J genes are TRBV28 and TRBJ1-5; D is unresolved. The CDR3 extends over 13 amino acids. Germline V gene sequence: CDR1 MDHEN, CDR2 SYDVKM. Deletions cut 6 bases from V and 0 bases from J, with 6 bases between. CDR3 sequence reads: CASSIGSNQPQHF. The CDR3 region has the DNA TGTGCCAGCAGCATAGGTAGCAATCAGCCCCAGCATTTT.

The chain recombines TRBV27 with TRBJ2-7; TRBD2 agrees at 8 bases. The CDR3 contains 15 residues. J was trimmed by 3 bases and V by 3 bases; bases with no gene match: 7. Germline V gene lookup returns CDR1 MNHEY and CDR2 SMNVEV (reference sequence). As DNA, the CDR3 is TGTGCCAGCAGTTTCAGGGTCGGGGGGGACTACGAGCAGTACGTC. This encodes CASSFRVGGDYEQYV.

The chain has TRBV4-1 and TRBJ2-1; TRBD2 matches at 13 bases. Unmatched junction bases numbered 0, after V lost 1 base and J lost 3 bases. The CDR3 length is 16 residues. Germline V CDR1 and CDR2: MGHRA, YSYEKL. CDR3 DNA sequence: TGCGCCAGCAGCCAAGGGACTAGCGGGAGCTACAATGAGCAGTTCTTC. It is translated as CASSQGTSGSYNEQFF.

The chain couples TRBV28 to TRBJ1-1; D gene ambiguous. The germline V gene encodes CDR1 MDHEN and CDR2 SYDVKM. V lost 7 bases and J 0 bases, leaving 15 bases between the germline ends. CDR3 size: 15 residues. CDR3 nucleotide sequence: TGTGCCAGCAATAGCCCCAGAGGCATGAACACTGAAGCTTTCTTT. This sequence encodes CASNSPRGMNTEAFF.

Remarks on this clone: Other DNA sequences from this sample encode an identical CDR3 as well. The V call is TRBV5-8, the J call TRBJ2-5, with 7 bases matching TRBD1. The CDR3 extends over 14 amino acids. Losses at the gene ends were 4 bases for V and 1 base for J; bases not matched to a gene: 4. Germline values: CDR1 SGHTS, CDR2 YDEGEE. The CDR3 region has the DNA TGTGCCAGCAGCCCGCGACAGGGCCAAGAGACCCAGTACTTC. Protein product: CASSPRQGQETQYF. The variable domain in full, with the rest retrieved from reference TRBV5-8 and TRBJ2-5, is EAGVTQSPTHLIKTRGQQATLRCSPISGHTSVYWYQQALGLGLQFLLWYDEGEERNRGNFPPRFSGRQFPNYSSELNVNALELEDSALYLCASSPRQGQETQYFGPGTRLLVL.

V is TRBV4-3 and J is TRBJ1-2; weak D call: TRBD1 (6 bases). V was cut by 0 bases and J by 3 bases, with 14 bases left in between. There are 16 residues in the CDR3. In germline, CDR1 is LGHNA, CDR2 YSLEER. CDR3 DNA sequence: TGCGCCAGCAGCCAAGATGAGGGGGAGGGAGACTATGGCTACACCTTC. It translates to CASSQDEGEGDYGYTF.

The rearrangement uses TRBV2 and TRBJ1-2; 7 bases align to TRBD1. Per germline, CDR1 SNHLY and CDR2 FYNNEI. The trim removed 7 bases at V and 2 bases at J, leaving 7 bases unmatched. The CDR3 totals 14 residues. CDR3 coding DNA: TGTGCCAGCACCCGGACAGGCTCCAACTATGGCTACACCTTC. This encodes CASTRTGSNYGYTF.

The chain combines TRBV23-1 with TRBJ1-5; D not certain. TRBV23-1 carries the ORF label, with uncertain function. V gave up 0 bases and J gave up 3 bases, with 21 bases separating them. This CDR3 is 19 amino acids long. DNA of the CDR3: TGCGCCAGCAGTCAATCGGTAGAGAAGGCGCAGGAGTTCAATCAGCCCCAGCATTTT. As protein: CASSQSVEKAQEFNQPQHF.

This clone has only a few counts. The V gene is TRBV28, the J gene TRBJ1-4, with D unresolved. This CDR3 spans 15 amino acids. From germline, CDR1 is MDHEN and CDR2 SYDVKM. V shed 3 bases and J shed 5 bases, with 13 bases lying between them. The CDR3: CASSFSTRLNEKLFF. CDR3 nucleotide sequence: TGTGCCAGCAGTTTTTCGACAAGGCTAAATGAAAAACTGTTTTTT.

The chain is built from TRBV7-9 and TRBJ1-2, with D uncertain. Trimming pared 2 bases from V and 7 bases from J, leaving 17 bases between. Germline loops: CDR1 SEHNR, CDR2 FQNEAQ (reference sequence). The CDR3 is 15 residues long. CDR3 sequence: CASSLTPGEDFGYTF. CDR3 DNA: TGTGCCAGCAGCTTAACCCCGGGAGAGGACTTTGGCTACACCTTC.

This clone occurred a few times. The genes are TRBV4-3 and TRBJ1-1; no definite D call. The length of the CDR3 is 13 residues. The germline V and J ends were trimmed by 0 bases and 11 bases, with 13 bases remaining between them. Germline lookup yields CDR1 LGHNA and CDR2 YSLEER. The CDR3 region is CASSQEVALGAFF. DNA of the CDR3: TGCGCCAGCAGCCAAGAGGTGGCCTTGGGGGCTTTCTTT.

This clone was seen just once. The chain carries TRBV15 and TRBJ2-6; maybe TRBD2 (5 bases). Trimming shortened V by 6 bases and J by 4 bases, and 16 bases separated the two germline ends. This CDR3 region has 16 residues. The germline V gene encodes CDR1 LNHNV and CDR2 YYDKDF (reference sequence). The CDR3 loop reads CATSPRAQMGANVLTF. CDR3 nucleotides: TGTGCCACCAGTCCGAGGGCCCAAATGGGGGCCAACGTCCTGACTTTC. The variable domain in full, completed from reference TRBV15 and TRBJ2-6, reads DAMVIQNPRYQVTQFGKPVTLSCSQTLNHNVMYWYQQKSSQAPKLLFHYYDKDFNNEADTPDNFQSRRPNTSFCFLDIRSPGLGDTAMYLCATSPRAQMGANVLTFGAGSRLTVL.

This chain connects TRBV7-2 to TRBJ1-1; perhaps TRBD1 as D (5 bases). The CDR3 contains 15 residues. Germline-derived CDR1 and CDR2 are SGHTA and FQGNSA. The ends were cut back, 5 bases at V and 4 bases at J, with 17 bases in the middle. As DNA, the CDR3 is TGTGCCAGCAGCCCCCGTGGGCTGCAGGGCACTGAAGCTTTCTTT. Its translation is CASSPRGLQGTEAFF. The entire variable domain, with the rest obtained from reference TRBV7-2 and TRBJ1-1, is as follows: GAGVSQSPSNKVTEKGKDVELRCDPISGHTALYWYRQSLGQGLEFLIYFQGNSAPDKSGLPSDRFSAERTGGSVSTLTIQRTQQEDSAVYLCASSPRGLQGTEAFFGQGTRLTVV.

V usage is TRBV5-5 and J usage is TRBJ1-4, with D hard to call. CDR3 length equals 14 residues. V lost 4 bases to trimming and J lost 8 bases, with 15 bases between them. The germline V gene encodes CDR1 SGHKS and CDR2 YYEKEE (reference sequence). CDR3 in amino acids: CASSDDRTWEKLFF. For the CDR3, the DNA is TGTGCCAGCAGCGACGACCGGACGTGGGAAAAACTGTTTTTT. Full variable domain (missing parts from reference TRBV5-5 and TRBJ1-4): DAGVTQSPTHLIKTRGQQVTLRCSPISGHKSVSWYQQVLGQGPQFIFQYYEKEERGRGNFPDRFSARQFPNYSSELNVNALLLGDSALYLCASSDDRTWEKLFFGSGTQLSVL.

The CDR3 bases are TGTGCCAGCAGTCACAGTCCAAATCAGCCCCAGCATTTT. Amino acids: CASSHSPNQPQHF. This chain connects TRBV7-6 to TRBJ1-5; D gene unclear. This CDR3 contains 13 residues. V was cut by 6 bases and J by 4 bases, with 10 bases left in between. Germline V gene lookup returns CDR1 SGHVS and CDR2 FNYEAQ.